The source of this TCR beta chain is a study of human T cells and chemical hapten exposure. In the original workflow: From around 20,000 to 690,000 TCRs were found per sample, with a median of about 96,000. From the RACE reads, TCRdb called clonotypes with MiXCR, one entry per CDR3 protein. In this record, the V and J calls reflect TCRdb's handling and not the investigators' own analysis. The repertoire holds about 84,000 distinct CDR3 sequences, about 9.4% seen once, with 5% in the top ten. This clonotype has ten or more counts. Its matching antigen is unknown. The length of the CDR3 is 14 residues. Germline-derived CDR1 and CDR2 are PRHDT and FYEKMQ (reference sequence). V was shortened by 4 bases and J by 2 bases, with 9 bases between the two germline ends. Study-wide results and caveats: A positive correlation with patch test score was found for PT1 expanded TCR counts.

Time point reported: patch test 2, 6 weeks after DPC sensitization. Described treatment: therapeutic diphenylcyclopropenone sensitization with weekly scalp DPC. Blood sampling preceded each patch test application. This chain connects TRBV13 to TRBJ2-1, with a possible D match to TRBD1 (6 bases). The material was whole blood, obtained in connection with sensitization to the hapten diphenylcyclopropenone (DPC). This TCR derives from a woman aged 45 to 65 with alopecia areata. Some clones in this sample may be carry-over from other donors' samples. The CDR3 is CASSSRTAYNEQFF. The CDR3 nucleotides are TGTGCCAGCAGCTCCAGGACAGCCTACAATGAGCAGTTCTTC. Based on the CDR3 plus reference TRBV13 and TRBJ2-1, the full variable domain is AAGVIQSPRHLIKEKRETATLKCYPIPRHDTVYWYQQGPGQDPQFLISFYEKMQSDKGSIPDRFSAQQFSDYHSELNMSSLELGDSALYFCASSSRTAYNEQFFGPGTRLTVL.